Listed below are T cell receptor beta chains from one sample, sequenced in a study of cytomegalovirus exposure and HLA in healthy donors. TCRdb keeps only in-frame clones here, not all; method: immunoSEQ multiplex PCR. The repertoire holds approximately 140,000 clones, less than 80% seen once, with 8.8% in the top ten. The sequencing input was PBMCs. These TCRs come from a woman in her fifties or sixties in good health and CMV-seropositive. CDR3s include the opening cysteine and the closing phenylalanine or tryptophan. The D gene is left open where the match is weak. Rows may omit the clone size; those that give it use once, few, many or a size class.

d_gene	abundance	j_gene	v_gene	CDR3aa	CDR3nt
NA	NA	TRBJ1-6	TRBV5-1	CASSLGGGNSPLHF	TGCGCCAGCAGCTTGGGAGGGGGTAATTCACCCCTCCACTTT
TRBD1	NA	TRBJ1-2	TRBV6-6	CASSYSDRASYGYTF	TGTGCCAGCAGTTACTCCGACAGGGCGAGCTATGGCTACACCTTC
TRBD1	NA	TRBJ2-7	TRBV11-1	CASSFPTGDRENYEQYF	TGTGCCAGCAGTTTTCCGACCGGAGACAGGGAAAATTACGAGCAGTACTTC
NA	NA	TRBJ1-2	TRBV6-1	CASSEYRENGYTF	TGTGCCAGCAGTGAATACAGGGAGAATGGCTACACCTTC
NA	NA	TRBJ1-1	TRBV7-8	CASSSKIAQNTEAFF	TGTGCCAGCAGCTCCAAGATAGCCCAGAACACTGAAGCTTTCTTT
NA	few	TRBJ1-2	TRBV7-2	CASSLVGSPNYGYTF	TGTGCCAGCAGCTTAGTGGGCAGTCCTAACTATGGCTACACCTTC
NA	NA	TRBJ2-3	TRBV7-9	CASSPSGRASTDTQYF	TGTGCCAGCAGCCCATCGGGCAGGGCTAGCACAGATACGCAGTATTTT
NA	once	TRBJ2-5	TRBV28	CASSTTLGSETQYF	TGTGCCAGCAGTACAACACTGGGGAGCGAGACCCAGTACTTC
TRBD2	NA	TRBJ2-3	TRBV12-5	CASGFGGATDTQYF	TGTGCTAGTGGTTTCGGGGGGGCCACAGATACGCAGTATTTT
NA	NA	TRBJ2-5	TRBV11-3	CASSLTSQETQYF	TGTGCCAGCAGCTTAACATCTCAAGAGACCCAGTACTTC
NA	NA	TRBJ1-6	TRBV11-2	CASSLTGRNSPLHF	TGTGCCAGCAGTTTAACGGGGAGAAATTCACCCCTCCACTTT
NA	NA	TRBJ1-2	TRBV27	CASSARTGNYGYTF	TGTGCCAGCAGTGCGCGCACAGGCAACTATGGCTACACCTTC
NA	NA	TRBJ1-4	TRBV28	CASSLRGAGPKLFF	TGTGCCAGCAGTTTAAGGGGCGCAGGGCCAAAGCTGTTTTTT
NA	NA	TRBJ2-3	TRBV9	CASSPTGTPGADTQYF	TGTGCCAGCAGCCCAACCGGGACTCCAGGAGCAGATACGCAGTATTTT
TRBD1	NA	TRBJ2-7	TRBV9	CASSQGAGRSYEQYF	TGTGCCAGCAGCCAGGGGGCGGGGCGCTCCTACGAGCAGTACTTC
TRBD1	NA	TRBJ1-1	TRBV18	CASSQSLFTTGRNPKLIAFF	TGTGCCAGCTCACAATCCCTATTTACGACAGGGCGCAACCCCAAACTGATAGCTTTCTTT
NA	few	TRBJ1-1	TRBV5-1	CASSLGLWNTEAFF	TGCGCCAGCAGCTTGGGTCTGTGGAACACTGAAGCTTTCTTT
NA	few	TRBJ2-5	TRBV12-5	CASGLEGVETQYF	TGTGCTAGTGGTTTGGAAGGGGTGGAGACCCAGTACTTC
TRBD1	NA	TRBJ1-2	TRBV29-1	CSARTGGDYGYTF	TGCAGCGCCCGGACAGGGGGAGACTATGGCTACACCTTC
TRBD1	NA	TRBJ1-5	TRBV7-3	CASSPRQGVSNQPQHF	TGTGCCAGCAGCCCCCGACAGGGAGTCAGCAATCAGCCCCAGCATTTT
NA	NA	TRBJ2-2	TRBV4-3	CASSQEVRGTGELFF	TGCGCCAGCAGCCAAGAGGTTCGAGGGACCGGGGAGCTGTTTTTT
TRBD1	NA	TRBJ2-2	TRBV9	CASSVEDRDDTGELFF	TGTGCCAGCAGCGTGGAGGACAGGGACGACACCGGGGAGCTGTTTTTT
TRBD1	NA	TRBJ1-5	TRBV4-2	CASSPQQGAGQPQHF	TGTGCCAGCAGCCCACAACAGGGGGCGGGTCAGCCCCAGCATTTT
NA	once	TRBJ1-5	TRBV28	CASSFPVQGFNQPQHF	TGTGCCAGCAGTTTTCCAGTTCAGGGGTTCAATCAGCCCCAGCATTTT
NA	NA	TRBJ2-7	TRBV7-2	CASSPDSGLNYEQYF	TGTGCCAGCAGCCCAGATTCGGGACTTAATTACGAGCAGTACTTC
TRBD2	NA	TRBJ2-2	TRBV5-1	CASRQRGDGGELFF	TGTGCCAGCAGGCAGCGGGGGGACGGCGGGGAGCTGTTTTTT
TRBD2	NA	TRBJ2-5	TRBV30	CAWWRGGPQETQYF	TGTGCCTGGTGGCGGGGGGGCCCTCAAGAGACCCAGTACTTC
NA	few	TRBJ2-6	TRBV25-1	CASSFSGANVLTF	TGTGCCAGCAGCTTCTCTGGGGCCAACGTCCTGACTTTC
NA	NA	TRBJ1-2	TRBV19	CASSFRRSYGYTF	TGTGCCAGTAGTTTTCGTCGTTCCTATGGCTACACCTTC
TRBD1	few	TRBJ2-2	TRBV7-3	CASRPHSGGDSTGELFF	TGTGCCAGCAGACCCCACTCAGGGGGCGATTCCACCGGGGAGCTGTTTTTT
NA	NA	TRBJ1-2	TRBV2	CASSLEGEIGGYTF	TGTGCCAGCAGCCTGGAGGGAGAGATAGGTGGCTACACCTTC
NA	NA	TRBJ2-3	TRBV10-3	CAISDDGDSTDTQYF	TGTGCCATCAGTGACGACGGAGATTCCACAGATACGCAGTATTTT
TRBD1	NA	TRBJ1-6	TRBV6-1	CASSEGDSYYNSPLHF	TGTGCCAGCAGTGAAGGGGACAGCTACTATAATTCACCCCTCCACTTT
NA	NA	TRBJ1-2	TRBV4-2	CASSQVGEGDGYTF	TGTGCCAGCAGCCAAGTCGGCGAGGGCGATGGCTACACCTTC
TRBD2	NA	TRBJ2-5	TRBV7-9	CASSSGLAGRETQYF	TGTGCCAGCAGTTCGGGACTAGCGGGACGAGAGACCCAGTACTTC
NA	NA	TRBJ1-3	TRBV6-5	CASSPGTTGNTIYF	TGTGCCAGCAGTCCAGGGACTACTGGAAACACCATATATTTT
NA	NA	TRBJ2-7	TRBV7-8	CASSRARGEWDEQYF	TGTGCCAGCAGTAGAGCCAGGGGGGAATGGGACGAGCAGTACTTC
NA	few	TRBJ2-4	TRBV18	CASSPGPSLAKNIQYF	TGTGCCAGCTCACCAGGGCCCTCCTTGGCCAAAAACATTCAGTACTTC
TRBD1	NA	TRBJ1-6	TRBV28	CASSLSGTGGPLHF	TGTGCCAGCAGTCTGTCCGGGACAGGAGGACCCCTCCACTTT
TRBD1	NA	TRBJ1-5	TRBV19	CASSPAGQGNQPQHF	TGTGCCAGTAGTCCCGCCGGACAGGGGAATCAGCCCCAGCATTTT
NA	NA	TRBJ1-5	TRBV7-9	CASSLGSAEPQHF	TGTGCCAGCAGCTTGGGTTCGGCGGAGCCCCAGCATTTT
NA	NA	TRBJ1-1	TRBV7-8	CASSSGATQYGTEAFF	TGTGCCAGCAGCTCAGGGGCTACCCAGTATGGGACTGAAGCTTTCTTT
NA	NA	TRBJ2-3	TRBV9	CASSFSDTQYF	TGTGCCAGCAGCTTTAGCGATACGCAGTATTTT